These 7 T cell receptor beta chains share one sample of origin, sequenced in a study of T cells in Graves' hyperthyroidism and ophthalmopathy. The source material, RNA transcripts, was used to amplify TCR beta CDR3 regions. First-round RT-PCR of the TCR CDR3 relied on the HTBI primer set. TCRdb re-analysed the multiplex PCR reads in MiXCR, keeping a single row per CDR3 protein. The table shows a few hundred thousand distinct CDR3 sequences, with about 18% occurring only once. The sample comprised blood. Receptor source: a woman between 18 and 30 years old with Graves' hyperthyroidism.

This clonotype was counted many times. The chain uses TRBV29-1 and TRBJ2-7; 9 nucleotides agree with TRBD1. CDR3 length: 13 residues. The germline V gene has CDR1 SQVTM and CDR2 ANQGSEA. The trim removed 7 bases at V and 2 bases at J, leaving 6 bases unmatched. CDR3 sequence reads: CSASTGGAYEQYF. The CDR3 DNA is TGCAGCGCTTCGACAGGGGGGGCCTACGAGCAGTACTTC.

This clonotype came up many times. CDR3 in DNA: TGTGCCACCAGTGCGGGCAGGTTCTATGGCTACACCTTC. As protein: CATSAGRFYGYTF. The chain uses TRBV24-1 and TRBJ1-2; D is undetermined. Trimming took off 5 bases at V and 4 bases at J, with 10 bases between the two ends. CDR3 length equals 13 residues. Germline V gene data show CDR1 as KGHDR and CDR2 as SFDVKD.

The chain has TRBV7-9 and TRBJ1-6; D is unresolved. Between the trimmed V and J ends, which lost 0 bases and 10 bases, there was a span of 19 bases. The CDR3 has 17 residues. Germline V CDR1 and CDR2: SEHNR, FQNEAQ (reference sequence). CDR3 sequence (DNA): TGTGCCAGCAGCTTAGCCCGGATGAGAGGGTTTGGGTCACCCCTCCACTTT. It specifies CASSLARMRGFGSPLHF.

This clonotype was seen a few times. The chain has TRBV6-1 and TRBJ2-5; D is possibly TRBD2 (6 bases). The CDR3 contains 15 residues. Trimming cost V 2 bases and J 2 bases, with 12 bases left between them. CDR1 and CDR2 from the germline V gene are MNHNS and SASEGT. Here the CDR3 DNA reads TGTGCCAGCAGTGAACTGGGCGGGGCACAAGAGACCCAGTACTTC. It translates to CASSELGGAQETQYF.

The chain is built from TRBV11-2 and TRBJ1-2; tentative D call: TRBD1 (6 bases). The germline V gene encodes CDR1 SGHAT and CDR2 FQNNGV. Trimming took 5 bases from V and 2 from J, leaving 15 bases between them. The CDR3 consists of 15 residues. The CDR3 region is CASSTYRVGNYGYTF. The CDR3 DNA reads TGTGCCAGCAGCACGTACAGGGTTGGGAACTATGGCTACACCTTC.

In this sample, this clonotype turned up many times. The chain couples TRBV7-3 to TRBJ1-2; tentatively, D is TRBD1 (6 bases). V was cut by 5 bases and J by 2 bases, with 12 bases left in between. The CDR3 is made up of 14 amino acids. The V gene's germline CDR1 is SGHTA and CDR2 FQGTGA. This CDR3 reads CASSPGTSNYGYTF. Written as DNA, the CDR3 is TGTGCCAGCAGCCCCGGGACATCGAACTATGGCTACACCTTC. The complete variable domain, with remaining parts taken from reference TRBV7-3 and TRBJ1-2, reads GAGVSQTPSNKVTEKGKYVELRCDPISGHTALYWYRQSLGQGPEFLIYFQGTGAADDSGLPNDRFFAVRPEGSVSTLKIQRTERGDSAVYLCASSPGTSNYGYTFGSGTRLTVV.

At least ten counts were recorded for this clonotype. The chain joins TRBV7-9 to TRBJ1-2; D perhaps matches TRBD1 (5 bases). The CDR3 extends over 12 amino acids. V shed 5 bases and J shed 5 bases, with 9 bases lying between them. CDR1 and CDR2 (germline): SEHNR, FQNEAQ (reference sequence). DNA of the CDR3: TGTGCCAGCAGCAAGGGACTTTATGGCTACACCTTC. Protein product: CASSKGLYGYTF.